Below are 32 T cell receptor beta chains sequenced from a single sample in a study. The repertoire was sequenced with immunoSEQ multiplex PCR; TCRdb's copy has only in-frame clones and lacks some. Found here are about 68,000 clones, around 95% of them singletons; the top ten hold around 4.5%. The sequenced material came from PBMCs. The receptors stem from a man between 40 and 49 years old with rheumatoid arthritis.

The chain recombines TRBV5-5 with TRBJ1-3; TRBD1 aligns across 12 bases. There are 16 residues in the CDR3. The V gene's germline CDR1 is SGHKS and CDR2 YYEKEE (reference sequence). V trimming: 4 bases; J trimming: 3 bases; junction bases outside the gene matches: 5. This chain's CDR3 is CASSGTGGLFGNTIYF. The CDR3 DNA reads as TGTGCCAGCAGCGGGACAGGGGGCCTGTTTGGAAACACCATATATTTT.

The V call is TRBV7-2, the J call TRBJ2-7; D call uncertain. This CDR3 region has 13 residues. Germline values: CDR1 SGHTA, CDR2 FQGNSA. V lost 5 bases and J 6 bases, leaving 14 bases between the germline ends. The CDR3 DNA reads TGTGCCAGCAGCAAGCCCCTCGCTGTCGAGCAGTACTTC. Translation gives CASSKPLAVEQYF.

This clone is a singleton in its sample. The chain joins TRBV29-1 to TRBJ1-5, with TRBD1 as a possible D gene (5 bases). V was pared by 4 bases and J by 6 bases, with 16 bases between. There are 14 residues in the CDR3. Germline CDR1 reads SQVTM; CDR2 reads ANQGSEA. The CDR3 coding sequence is TGCAGCGTTGGGTTGGAGGGGATGGGTCAGCCCCAGCATTTT. It is translated as CSVGLEGMGQPQHF.

The chain uses TRBV6-6 and TRBJ2-1; 13 nucleotides match TRBD2. Germline V lookup: CDR1 MNHNY, CDR2 SVGAGI (reference sequence). J was trimmed by 4 bases and V by 5 bases; bases with no gene match: 8. The CDR3 consists of 17 residues. CDR3 DNA sequence: TGTGCCAGCAGTCCGAGACTAGCGGGAGGACCATACAATGAGCAGTTCTTC. It yields the protein CASSPRLAGGPYNEQFF.

The chain uses TRBV12-3 or TRBV12-4 and TRBJ1-1, with D uncertain. CDR3 length: 11 residues. Between the trimmed V and J ends, which lost 6 bases and 9 bases, there was a span of 11 bases. CDR3 DNA: TGTGCCAGCAGGACGGCCGCTAAAGCTTTCTTT. It translates to CASRTAAKAFF.

The genes are TRBV7-2 and TRBJ2-6; 8 bases agree with TRBD1. The V gene end was trimmed by 5 bases and the J gene end by 1 base; junction bases not matched to a gene: 4. The CDR3 is 16 amino acids. CDR1 and CDR2 (germline): SGHTA, FQGNSA. The DNA for the CDR3 is TGTGCCAGCAGCATGACAGGGGCGTCTGGGGCCAACGTCCTGACTTTC. Protein: CASSMTGASGANVLTF.

The chain has TRBV28 and TRBJ2-7, with TRBD2 identical over 9 bases. Per germline, CDR1 MDHEN and CDR2 SYDVKM. The CDR3 totals 15 residues. With V trimmed by 5 bases and J by 1 base, 6 bases remained unmatched. Here the CDR3 DNA reads TGTGCCAGCAGTCCTGCTAGCGGGGTATCCTACGAGCAGTACTTC. Protein product: CASSPASGVSYEQYF.

The chain links TRBV27 to TRBJ2-1, with TRBD2 as a possible D gene (5 bases). V was cut by 5 bases and J by 7 bases, with 9 bases left in between. This CDR3 contains 12 residues. From germline, CDR1 is MNHEY and CDR2 SMNVEV (reference sequence). The chain's CDR3 is CASSEGSNEQFF. CDR3 DNA: TGTGCCAGCAGTGAAGGGAGTAATGAGCAGTTCTTC.

The chain uses TRBV30 and TRBJ1-1; D remains ambiguous. The CDR3 has 13 amino acids. V gave up 6 bases and J gave up 1 base, with 12 bases separating them. Germline V gene sequence: CDR1 GTSNPN, CDR2 SVGIG (reference sequence). The CDR3, as DNA: TGTGCCTGCCACAGCCTGAAGAACACTGAAGCTTTCTTT. Its translation: CACHSLKNTEAFF.

The chain joins TRBV5-6 to TRBJ2-1; TRBD2 agrees at 11 bases. J was trimmed by 8 bases and V by 4 bases; bases with no gene match: 8. CDR1 and CDR2 (germline): SGHDT, YYEEEE. The CDR3 has 15 residues. This CDR3 reads CASSLTSGSTDEQFF. The DNA for the CDR3 is TGTGCCAGCAGCCTTACTAGCGGGAGTACCGATGAGCAGTTCTTC.

V usage is TRBV28 and J usage is TRBJ2-1, with 10 bases aligning to TRBD2. V shed 7 bases and J 3 bases; nucleotides not matched to a gene: 6. The germline CDR1 and CDR2 sequences are MDHEN and SYDVKM. CDR3 length: 15 residues. CDR3 protein: CASIKAGGDYNEQFF. The CDR3, as DNA: TGTGCCAGCATTAAAGCGGGAGGGGACTACAATGAGCAGTTCTTC.

Concerning this clone itself: A junction end diverges from the germline sequence, so it may reflect a read error. This chain links TRBV7-3 with TRBJ2-3; 14 bases line up with TRBD2. The V gene's germline CDR1 is SGHTA and CDR2 FQGTGA. This CDR3 region has 18 residues. The DNA of the CDR3 is TGTGCCAGCAGCCTAACGCCGGGACTAGCGGGAGTTACAGATACGCAGTATTTT. It is translated as CASSLTPGLAGVTDTQYF.

In its sample, this clone was seen once. The chain has TRBV19 and TRBJ2-3, with 10 bases fitting TRBD2. This CDR3 has 16 amino acids. The germline V gene encodes CDR1 LNHDA and CDR2 SQIVND (reference sequence). V shed 1 base, J shed 0 bases, and the junction held 1 base outside the gene matches. CDR3 sequence: CASSIALAGSTDTQYF. The CDR3 DNA reads as TGTGCCAGTAGTATAGCACTAGCGGGGAGCACAGATACGCAGTATTTT.

Remarks on this clone: Other nucleotide sequences in the sample specify the same CDR3. The chain carries TRBV2 and TRBJ1-1, with D tentatively TRBD1 (5 bases). The CDR3 loop spans 13 amino acids. Germline V CDR1 and CDR2: SNHLY, FYNNEI. V lost 1 base to trimming and J lost 4 bases, with 7 bases between them. The CDR3 DNA is TGTGCCAGCAGTGAAGGGGGGGGCACTGAAGCTTTCTTT. Translation: CASSEGGGTEAFF. The whole variable domain, filled in from reference TRBV2 and TRBJ1-1, reads EPEVTQTPSHQVTQMGQEVILRCVPISNHLYFYWYRQILGQKVEFLVSFYNNEISEKSEIFDDQFSVERPDGSNFTLKIRSTKLEDSAMYFCASSEGGGTEAFFGQGTRLTVV.

This rearrangement joins TRBV18 to TRBJ1-2, with D perhaps TRBD1 (6 bases). The CDR3 totals 15 residues. Looked up from germline, CDR1 is KGHSH and CDR2 is LQKENI. The V and J ends lost 0 bases and 3 bases respectively, with 11 bases between them. The CDR3 loop reads CASSPPTGADYGYTF. The CDR3 coding sequence is TGTGCCAGCTCACCACCGACAGGAGCGGACTATGGCTACACCTTC.

J is TRBJ2-7 and V is TRBV5-1; D is ambiguous. The CDR3 spans 13 residues. V was pared by 0 bases and J by 6 bases, with 10 bases between. CDR1 and CDR2 from the germline V gene are SGHRS and YFSETQ. The CDR3, as DNA: TGCGCCAGCAGCTTGGAGTGGGTCGGCGAGCAGTACTTC. It codes for CASSLEWVGEQYF. Full variable domain (rest looked up from reference TRBV5-1 and TRBJ2-7): KAGVTQTPRYLIKTRGQQVTLSCSPISGHRSVSWYQQTPGQGLQFLFEYFSETQRNKGNFPGRFSGRQFSNSRSEMNVSTLELGDSALYLCASSLEWVGEQYFGPGTRLTVT.

This clone appeared a single time. This chain links TRBV11-1 with TRBJ1-1; D not resolved. V was trimmed by 4 bases and J by 3 bases, leaving 15 bases between them. The CDR3 sequence is 15 residues long. Germline CDR1 is SGHAT and CDR2 is FQDESV (reference sequence). The CDR3 DNA follows: TGTGCCAGCAGCTGGATCCCCAACGTGGACACTGAAGCTTTCTTT. Translating it yields CASSWIPNVDTEAFF.

On this clone itself: Other DNA sequences in this sample translate to the same CDR3. This chain uses TRBV29-1 with TRBJ1-5; possibly TRBD1 for D (5 bases). Germline assignment: CDR1 SQVTM and CDR2 ANQGSEA. V gave up 6 bases and J gave up 1 base, with 7 bases separating them. CDR3 length: 12 residues. CDR3 DNA: TGCAGCGTCCGGGACAGCAATCAGCCCCAGCATTTT. It is translated as CSVRDSNQPQHF.

The chain combines TRBV4-1 with TRBJ1-3; D unclear. This CDR3 has 13 amino acids. V lost 6 bases and J 4 bases, leaving 10 bases between the germline ends. CDR1 is MGHRA and CDR2 is YSYEKL in the germline V gene. CDR3 coding DNA: TGCGCCAGCAGGCCTAGTGGAGGAAACACCATATATTTT. Translation gives CASRPSGGNTIYF.

This chain joins TRBV5-6 and TRBJ1-2; D is perhaps TRBD1 (6 bases). Looked up from germline, CDR1 is SGHDT and CDR2 is YYEEEE. This CDR3 is built from 16 residues. V was clipped by 4 bases and J by 2 bases, with 18 bases between them. The CDR3 spells CASSRGMGAGNYGYTF. DNA for the CDR3: TGTGCCAGCAGCCGCGGGATGGGGGCCGGGAACTATGGCTACACCTTC.

The rearrangement links TRBV4-1 to TRBJ1-1; 7 bases fit TRBD1. This CDR3 is 15 amino acids long. Germline values: CDR1 MGHRA, CDR2 YSYEKL. J lost 1 base, V lost 1 base, and 3 bases had no gene match. The CDR3 reads CASSQGGQANTEAFF. DNA of the CDR3: TGCGCCAGCAGCCAAGGAGGACAGGCGAACACTGAAGCTTTCTTT.

The gene calls are TRBV4-3 and TRBJ2-7, with TRBD2 matching over 8 bases. V was clipped by 2 bases and J by 4 bases; unmatched bases: 4. Germline CDR1 and CDR2: LGHNA and YSLEER. The CDR3 spans 14 residues. The CDR3 DNA follows: TGCGCCAGCAGCCAACGGGGCGGGAGGTACGAGCAGTACTTC. This encodes CASSQRGGRYEQYF.

V gene TRBV7-3 combines with J gene TRBJ2-1; tentative D call: TRBD1 (8 bases). Germline loops: CDR1 SGHTA, CDR2 FQGTGA. This CDR3 region has 15 residues. The V and J ends lost 4 bases and 1 base respectively, with 11 bases between them. The CDR3: CASSSQGGSYNEQFF. The CDR3 DNA reads as TGTGCCAGCAGCTCACAGGGGGGGTCCTACAATGAGCAGTTCTTC.

The chain links TRBV10-1 to TRBJ1-5, with 7 bases identical to TRBD1. CDR1 and CDR2 from the germline V gene are WNHNN and SYGVQD (reference sequence). The CDR3 extends over 17 amino acids. J gave up 0 bases and V 7 bases, and 12 bases lay outside the gene matches. The CDR3 protein is CASNRDSRFYSNQPQHF. The CDR3 DNA sequence: TGCGCCAGCAATAGGGACAGTAGATTCTATAGCAATCAGCCCCAGCATTTT.

This chain connects TRBV5-5 to TRBJ2-7; D is uncertain. The V end was cut by 0 bases, the J end by 4 bases, with 8 bases between. Germline V gives CDR1 SGHKS, CDR2 YYEKEE (reference sequence). The CDR3 covers 13 residues. CDR3 sequence reads: CASSLDRVYEQYF. The CDR3 coding sequence is TGTGCCAGCAGCTTGGACAGAGTTTACGAGCAGTACTTC.

This sequence joins TRBV6-5 and TRBJ1-2, with TRBD1 as a possible D gene (6 bases). From germline, CDR1 is MNHEY and CDR2 SVGAGI. This CDR3 has 12 amino acids. V lost 7 bases, J lost 5 bases, and 11 bases lay in between. In nucleotides, the CDR3 is TGTGCCAGCAAGGGGGTTGAATATGGCTACACCTTC. Amino acids: CASKGVEYGYTF.

The V call is TRBV25-1, the J call TRBJ2-1; TRBD2 agrees at 10 bases. From germline, CDR1 is MGHDK and CDR2 SYGVNS. V lost 5 bases, J lost 6 bases, and 4 bases stayed unmatched. This CDR3 has 14 residues. The CDR3 is CASSSLAGVNEQFF. The CDR3 DNA follows: TGTGCCAGCAGTAGTCTAGCGGGAGTCAATGAGCAGTTCTTC.

V usage is TRBV19 and J usage is TRBJ1-1; no definite D call. The CDR3 has 13 amino acids. CDR1 and CDR2 from the germline V gene are LNHDA and SQIVND (reference sequence). Trimming removed 6 bases at V and 3 bases at J, with 11 bases between. CDR3: CASRSVSYTEAFF. CDR3 coding DNA: TGTGCCAGTAGGTCGGTATCGTACACTGAAGCTTTCTTT.

V and J are TRBV12-3 or TRBV12-4 and TRBJ1-4; a weak D match, TRBD1 (6 bases). V shed 6 bases and J shed 8 bases, with 13 bases lying between them. CDR3 length: 13 amino acids. The CDR3 region has the DNA TGTGCCAGCAGAGGGCAGGGGCGCGAAAAACTGTTTTTT. This sequence encodes CASRGQGREKLFF.

The chain combines TRBV7-3 with TRBJ2-3; D call uncertain. The CDR3 sequence is 15 residues long. The V gene's germline CDR1 is SGHTA and CDR2 FQGTGA. The V gene lost 2 bases and the J gene lost 4 bases, with 13 bases spanning the gap. CDR3 coding DNA: TGTGCCAGCAGCTTATCTCCCGGAGAGGCAGATACGCAGTATTTT. The encoded protein is CASSLSPGEADTQYF.

The chain couples TRBV11-2 to TRBJ1-3; D not certain. Germline lookup yields CDR1 SGHAT and CDR2 FQNNGV. V was clipped by 0 bases and J by 4 bases, with 4 bases between them. The CDR3 has 13 amino acids. The CDR3 protein is CASSLDAGNTIYF. The DNA for the CDR3 is TGTGCCAGCAGCTTAGACGCGGGAAACACCATATATTTT.

This chain joins TRBV28 and TRBJ1-3, with D hard to call. There are 15 residues in the CDR3. Germline V gene lookup returns CDR1 MDHEN and CDR2 SYDVKM. The V gene lost 5 bases and the J gene lost 4 bases, with 15 bases spanning the gap. The CDR3 DNA follows: TGTGCCAGCAGTGCTCTCGGATCCGGGGGAAACACCATATATTTT. The encoded protein is CASSALGSGGNTIYF.